Listed below are T cell receptor beta chains from one sample, sequenced in a study of cytomegalovirus exposure and HLA in healthy donors. Data came from immunoSEQ multiplex PCR; TCRdb stores just in-frame clones and leaves some out. There are approximately 190,000 clones in the sample; 75% to 90% occur only once, and roughly 0.8% lies in the top ten. Sample: PBMCs. Receptors were obtained from a woman younger than 30 in good health and CMV-seronegative. CDR3s include the opening cysteine and the closing phenylalanine or tryptophan. The D gene is left open where the match is weak. The listing skips clone size in some rows; elsewhere it reads once, few, many or a size class.

TRBJ2-5 once TRBD2 TRBV10-3 TGTGCCATAGCCGGGAGGGAAGAGACCCAGTACTTC CAIAGREETQYF
TRBJ2-3 once . TRBV2 TGTGCCAGCAGATTCCAGGGAATATACACAGATACGCAGTATTTT CASRFQGIYTDTQYF
TRBJ2-3 . TRBD1 TRBV7-9 TGTTCCAGCAGCTTAAACAGGGGGACTAGCACAGATACGCAGTATTTT CSSSLNRGTSTDTQYF
TRBJ2-3 . . TRBV18 TGTGCCAGCTCACCCACGACTAGCACAGATACGCAGTATTTT CASSPTTSTDTQYF
TRBJ2-3 . TRBD2 TRBV27 TGTGCCAGCAGTCAAAACTACGGACTAGCGGGGGCAGCGCAGTATTTT CASSQNYGLAGAAQYF
TRBJ1-3 . . TRBV13 TGTGCCAGCAGCTCCTCGTGGGGCCCAGGCGCGGGAAACACCATATATTTT CASSSSWGPGAGNTIYF
TRBJ2-1 . TRBD2 TRBV7-8 TGTGCCAGCAGCTTATGGCTAGCGGGGGACTCCGGTGAGCAGTTCTTC CASSLWLAGDSGEQFF
TRBJ2-7 . TRBD1 TRBV7-2 TGTGCCAGCAGCGCTACAGGGGGCCTCTACGAGCAGTACTTC CASSATGGLYEQYF
TRBJ1-4 . . TRBV6-5 TGTGCCAGCAGTTACCGGGATACAAGGACTAATGAAAAACTGTTTTTT CASSYRDTRTNEKLFF
TRBJ1-4 . . TRBV6-5 TGTGCCAGCAAGTTTGAGGCAGCGAATGAAAAACTGTTTTTT CASKFEAANEKLFF
TRBJ2-7 few TRBD1 TRBV2 TGTGCCAGCAGGCGGACCGGGACAGGAGCCTACGAGCAGTACTTC CASRRTGTGAYEQYF
TRBJ2-7 few TRBD1 TRBV6-5 TGTGCCAGCAGTCCAGGGGGCGTATACGAGCAGTACTTC CASSPGGVYEQYF
TRBJ1-2 . . TRBV16 TGTGCCAGCAGCCTTCAGGCTAACTATGGCTACACCTTC CASSLQANYGYTF
TRBJ1-1 . TRBD1 TRBV19 TGTGCCAGTAGTATTACAGGGGGCACTGAAGCTTTCTTT CASSITGGTEAFF
TRBJ1-1 few . TRBV7-2 TGTGCCAGCAGCCAAGAGCCGGTGAACACTGAAGCTTTCTTT CASSQEPVNTEAFF
TRBJ2-7 . . TRBV2 TGTGCCAGCAGTGTATCAGGGGCAAGCTCCTACGAGCAGTACTTC CASSVSGASSYEQYF
TRBJ1-5 . . TRBV5-6 TGTGCCAGCAGCTTGAGGCAGACCGTTTCGGGTAATCAGCCCCAGCATTTT CASSLRQTVSGNQPQHF
TRBJ2-7 once TRBD2 TRBV29-1 TGCAGCATGACTAGCGGGGGTGTCTACGAGCAGTACTTC CSMTSGGVYEQYF
TRBJ1-3 once . TRBV7-8 TGTGCCAGCAGCTTAGAAGGGGCGCTTGGAAACACCATATATTTT CASSLEGALGNTIYF
TRBJ1-2 . . TRBV9 TGTGCCAGCACCCCTCAAACAGGGATGGCCTATGGCTACACCTTC CASTPQTGMAYGYTF
TRBJ2-3 . TRBD1 TRBV7-3 TGTGCCAGCAGCTTGGACAGGGATACAGATACGCAGTATTTT CASSLDRDTDTQYF
TRBJ1-1 . TRBD1 TRBV18 TGTGCCAGCTCACCCCGGACAGGGGGGGACACTGAAGCTTTCTTT CASSPRTGGDTEAFF
TRBJ1-3 . . TRBV18 TGTGCCAGCTCACTCGACAACTCTGGAAACACCATATATTTT CASSLDNSGNTIYF
TRBJ2-7 once . TRBV18 TGTGCCAGCTCATCGGGAAGGGACAATGAGGTTCTCTTC CASSSGRDNEVLF
TRBJ2-7 . TRBD1 TRBV27 TGTGCCAGCAGTTTAGGGACAGGGGGAACCTACGAGCAGTACTTC CASSLGTGGTYEQYF
TRBJ2-2 . . TRBV25-1 TGTGCCAGCAGAGGGGGGGGCATCACCGGGGAGCTGTTTTTT CASRGGGITGELFF
TRBJ2-3 few TRBD2 TRBV29-1 TGCAGCGTTGTACTAGCGGTTAGCACAGATACGCAGTATTTT CSVVLAVSTDTQYF
TRBJ2-7 . TRBD1 TRBV29-1 TGCAGCGCCAGGGGGCGCGGATACGAGCAGTACTTC CSARGRGYEQYF
TRBJ2-1 once . TRBV5-4 TGTGCCAGCAGCTTGGGGCGGGTCGGTAAAAATGAGCAGTTCTTC CASSLGRVGKNEQFF
TRBJ1-3 few . TRBV7-6 TGTGCCAGCAGCTTAGGGGGGCCCGGAAACACCATATATTTT CASSLGGPGNTIYF
TRBJ2-1 . . TRBV6-4 TGTGCCAGCAGCCCAAACAATGAGCAGTTCTTC CASSPNNEQFF
TRBJ1-2 . TRBD1 TRBV28 TGTGCCAGCAGCGACGCCGGCGCCTCGACAGGGGGGTATGGCTACACCTTC CASSDAGASTGGYGYTF
TRBJ2-1 . TRBD2 TRBV7-6 TGTGCCAGCAGCTTAGGAGCTAGCGGCCACCTCAATGAGCAGTTCTTC CASSLGASGHLNEQFF
TRBJ1-6 . . TRBV27 TGTGCCAGCAGTTTATCAGCTGGGGGGATTTCACCCCTCCACTTT CASSLSAGGISPLHF
TRBJ1-1 once . TRBV9 TGTGCCAGCACCGAACTAGGGGGCACTGAAGCTTTCTTT CASTELGGTEAFF
TRBJ2-7 . . TRBV28 TGTGCCAGCAGTCCAAGGGAGTCCTTCTACGAGCAGTACTTC CASSPRESFYEQYF
TRBJ1-2 . . TRBV27 TGTGCCAGCAGTCTGCAGGGTGGGGTCTACTATGGCTACACCTTC CASSLQGGVYYGYTF
TRBJ2-7 . . TRBV5-1 TGCGCCAGCAGCTTGGCCCCGAACGAGCAGTACTTC CASSLAPNEQYF
TRBJ2-3 . TRBD2 TRBV19 TGTGCCAGTAGTATAGCTAGCGGAAACACAGATACGCAGTATTTT CASSIASGNTDTQYF
TRBJ2-1 . . TRBV5-6 TGTGCAGGGGGAAGGAGCTACAATGAGCAGTTCTTC CAGGRSYNEQFF
TRBJ1-5 once . TRBV7-8 TGTGCCAGCAGCTTAGCGGGCAGCTCCAATCAGCCCCAGCATTTT CASSLAGSSNQPQHF
TRBJ2-3 . . TRBV5-6 TGTGCCAGCAGCTTGGCCGGGGAAAGCGGGAGCACAGATACGCAGTATTTT CASSLAGESGSTDTQYF
TRBJ2-1 . . TRBV6-5 TGTGCCAGCAGTACAGGGTACAATGAGCAGTTCTTC CASSTGYNEQFF
TRBJ2-4 . . TRBV5-6 TGTGCCAGCAGCTTGGGAGGGGGAAACATTCAGTACTTC CASSLGGGNIQYF
TRBJ2-1 . . TRBV19 TGTGCCAGTAGTATAGTCCCCGACTACTCCTACAATGAGCAGTTCTTC CASSIVPDYSYNEQFF
TRBJ1-1 . . TRBV7-3 TGTGCCAGCAGCTCCGGATCAGGCACTGAAGCTTTCTTT CASSSGSGTEAFF
TRBJ2-7 . . TRBV6-1 TGTGCCAGCAGTGAAGATGGAAAGCGAGCCTTCTCCTACGAGCAGTACTTC CASSEDGKRAFSYEQYF
TRBJ1-1 . . TRBV2 TGTGCCAGCAGTCCGGGGGGGGATCCTGAAGCTTTCTTT CASSPGGDPEAFF
TRBJ2-3 once . TRBV28 TGTGCCAGCAGTTCCCGCAGACGGACATCCTCGGATACGCAGTATTTT CASSSRRRTSSDTQYF
TRBJ1-1 . . TRBV9 TGTGCCAGCAGCGTAGTCACAGCATTCATGAACACTGAAGCTTTCTTT CASSVVTAFMNTEAFF
TRBJ1-2 once . TRBV7-2 TGTGCCAGCAGCTTAGTAGGGCAGGGTAACTATGGCTACACCTTC CASSLVGQGNYGYTF
TRBJ2-7 . . TRBV28 TGTGCCAGCAGTCCGGTTACAGGGAGAGGTACCTACGAGCAGTACTTC CASSPVTGRGTYEQYF
TRBJ1-2 . . TRBV18 TGTGCCAGCTCACCACCTTTGCCCATGGCTGGAGGTGGCTACACCTTC CASSPPLPMAGGGYTF
TRBJ1-1 once . TRBV9 TGTGCCAGCAGCGCAACTCCAGGGATAGCTGAAGCTTTCTTT CASSATPGIAEAFF